This T cell receptor beta chain was captured in a study of T cell changes during pregnancy in multiple sclerosis. CDR3 length: 13 amino acids. Trimming cost V 6 bases and J 4 bases, with 15 bases left between them. Germline V gene sequence: CDR1 SQVTM, CDR2 ANQGSEA. Using immunoSEQ multiplex PCR, the repertoire was profiled, and TCRdb retains in-frame clones only, with some absent. The repertoire holds about 36,000 clones, around nine tenths seen once, with 0.5% to 0.65% in the top ten. The rearrangement joins TRBV29-1 to TRBJ1-1; D may be TRBD1 (6 bases). This TCR came from a female donor with multiple sclerosis, enrolled in a pregnancy study. Specimen: CD4+ T cells from peripheral blood mononuclear cells, collected in the first trimester of pregnancy. CDR3 protein: CSVAGGSGTEAFF. Here the CDR3 DNA reads TGCAGCGTGGCGGGGGGCTCGGGCACTGAAGCTTTCTTT.